These T cell receptor beta chains were read from a single sample in a study of shared clonotypes between healthy human individuals. The repertoire was sequenced with immunoSEQ multiplex PCR; TCRdb's copy has only in-frame clones and lacks some. The table has about 2,200,000 clones, just over 90% seen once. The material sequenced was naive CD8+ T cells from PBMCs. These receptors originate from a man younger than 35 in good health. Some clones in this sample may be carry-over from other donors' samples. Both conserved end residues are part of each CDR3. Each record gives: D gene, J gene, V gene, clone size, CDR3 protein, CDR3 DNA. D genes are given only for firm matches. A clone size is listed for some rows: how often the clone was seen (once, few, many), or a class if it is expanded.

D gene: -; J gene: TRBJ2-3; V gene: TRBV7-9; clone size: -; CDR3 protein: CASSVALAEGSTDTQYF; CDR3 DNA: TGTGCCAGCAGCGTCGCCTTAGCGGAGGGGAGCACAGATACGCAGTATTTT
D gene: -; J gene: TRBJ2-7; V gene: TRBV20-1; clone size: -; CDR3 protein: CSVQGPREQYF; CDR3 DNA: TGCAGTGTACAGGGCCCTAGGGAGCAGTACTTC
D gene: TRBD2; J gene: TRBJ2-1; V gene: TRBV19; clone size: -; CDR3 protein: CASSPLAGVYNEQFF; CDR3 DNA: TGTGCCAGTAGTCCCCTAGCGGGAGTATACAATGAGCAGTTCTTC
D gene: TRBD2; J gene: TRBJ2-1; V gene: TRBV5-1; clone size: -; CDR3 protein: CASSSGTRNNEQFF; CDR3 DNA: TGCGCCAGCAGCTCCGGGACTAGAAATAATGAGCAGTTCTTC
D gene: TRBD1; J gene: TRBJ2-7; V gene: TRBV27; clone size: -; CDR3 protein: CASRLPFRDRVLYEQYF; CDR3 DNA: TGTGCCAGCAGATTACCCTTCCGGGACAGGGTGTTATACGAGCAGTACTTC
D gene: -; J gene: TRBJ2-2; V gene: TRBV28; clone size: -; CDR3 protein: CASSFLRAPDGELFF; CDR3 DNA: TGTGCCAGCAGTTTTCTCCGGGCTCCGGACGGGGAGCTGTTTTTT
D gene: -; J gene: TRBJ1-4; V gene: TRBV25-1; clone size: -; CDR3 protein: CASSIDWGEKLFF; CDR3 DNA: TGTGCCAGCAGTATCGACTGGGGTGAAAAACTGTTTTTT
D gene: -; J gene: TRBJ2-3; V gene: TRBV19; clone size: -; CDR3 protein: CASSMGSTTDTQYF; CDR3 DNA: TGTGCCAGTAGTATGGGGTCAACCACAGATACGCAGTATTTT
D gene: -; J gene: TRBJ2-7; V gene: TRBV28; clone size: -; CDR3 protein: CASSLQGPPYEQYF; CDR3 DNA: TGTGCCAGCAGTTTGCAGGGGCCCCCCTACGAGCAGTACTTC
D gene: -; J gene: TRBJ2-1; V gene: TRBV27; clone size: -; CDR3 protein: CASSFFWSSYNEQFF; CDR3 DNA: TGTGCCAGCAGTTTTTTCTGGAGCTCCTACAATGAGCAGTTCTTC
D gene: TRBD2; J gene: TRBJ2-7; V gene: TRBV30; clone size: -; CDR3 protein: CAWTGLAGGRYYEQYF; CDR3 DNA: TGTGCCTGGACCGGACTAGCGGGAGGCAGATATTACGAGCAGTACTTC
D gene: -; J gene: TRBJ2-7; V gene: TRBV11-2; clone size: -; CDR3 protein: CASSPRGPEQYF; CDR3 DNA: TGTGCCAGCAGCCCAAGGGGTCCCGAGCAGTACTTC
D gene: TRBD2; J gene: TRBJ2-5; V gene: TRBV7-2; clone size: -; CDR3 protein: CASSLYPSGAQETQYF; CDR3 DNA: TGTGCCAGCAGCTTATACCCTAGCGGAGCCCAAGAGACCCAGTACTTC
D gene: TRBD1; J gene: TRBJ1-1; V gene: TRBV4-3; clone size: few; CDR3 protein: CASSLGTGNTEAFF; CDR3 DNA: TGCGCCAGCAGCCTGGGGACAGGGAACACTGAAGCTTTCTTT
D gene: -; J gene: TRBJ2-1; V gene: TRBV7-9; clone size: -; CDR3 protein: CASSLVAVDNEQFF; CDR3 DNA: TGTGCCAGCAGCTTAGTTGCGGTAGACAATGAGCAGTTCTTC
D gene: -; J gene: TRBJ2-5; V gene: TRBV6-6; clone size: -; CDR3 protein: CASTPSRIETQYF; CDR3 DNA: TGTGCCAGCACCCCATCTAGGATTGAGACCCAGTACTTC
D gene: -; J gene: TRBJ2-7; V gene: TRBV15; clone size: -; CDR3 protein: CATSRVVTTDEQYF; CDR3 DNA: TGTGCCACCAGCAGAGTGGTGACAACCGACGAGCAGTACTTC
D gene: -; J gene: TRBJ2-7; V gene: TRBV5-6; clone size: -; CDR3 protein: CASSLVSSNEQYF; CDR3 DNA: TGTGCCAGCAGCTTGGTTTCCAGCAACGAGCAGTACTTC
D gene: TRBD2; J gene: TRBJ2-1; V gene: TRBV9; clone size: -; CDR3 protein: CASSTGTINEQFF; CDR3 DNA: TGTGCCAGCAGCACGGGGACTATCAATGAGCAGTTCTTC
D gene: -; J gene: TRBJ1-2; V gene: TRBV27; clone size: few; CDR3 protein: CASKEGTNYGYTF; CDR3 DNA: TGTGCCAGCAAAGAGGGTACTAACTATGGCTACACCTTC
D gene: TRBD2; J gene: TRBJ2-1; V gene: TRBV7-9; clone size: -; CDR3 protein: CASSSTSGRRNEQFF; CDR3 DNA: TGTGCCAGCAGCTCAACTAGCGGGAGGCGCAATGAGCAGTTCTTC
D gene: -; J gene: TRBJ2-3; V gene: TRBV28; clone size: -; CDR3 protein: CASKTYVTPEADTQYF; CDR3 DNA: TGTGCCAGCAAAACGTACGTAACGCCAGAGGCAGATACGCAGTATTTT
D gene: -; J gene: TRBJ2-3; V gene: TRBV28; clone size: once; CDR3 protein: CASSFSGILGTDTQYF; CDR3 DNA: TGTGCCAGCAGTTTTTCTGGCATTCTGGGTACAGATACGCAGTATTTT
D gene: -; J gene: TRBJ2-2; V gene: TRBV23-1; clone size: -; CDR3 protein: CASSQSDWTGKDTGELFF; CDR3 DNA: TGCGCCAGCAGTCAATCGGATTGGACGGGCAAGGACACCGGGGAGCTGTTTTTT
D gene: TRBD1; J gene: TRBJ2-1; V gene: TRBV5-6; clone size: -; CDR3 protein: CASSTPIRGRGLRNEQFF; CDR3 DNA: TGTGCCAGCAGCACCCCCATTAGAGGCAGGGGGCTTAGGAATGAGCAGTTCTTC
D gene: TRBD1; J gene: TRBJ2-3; V gene: TRBV7-3; clone size: -; CDR3 protein: CASSSDRADTQYF; CDR3 DNA: TGTGCCAGCAGCTCGGACAGGGCAGATACGCAGTATTTT
D gene: -; J gene: TRBJ2-5; V gene: TRBV7-3; clone size: -; CDR3 protein: CASSPTRGSGETQYF; CDR3 DNA: TGTGCCAGCAGCCCAACCCGAGGGTCGGGGGAGACCCAGTACTTC
D gene: -; J gene: TRBJ1-1; V gene: TRBV18; clone size: -; CDR3 protein: CASSPTAWGTEAFF; CDR3 DNA: TGTGCCAGCTCACCGACAGCCTGGGGCACTGAAGCTTTCTTT
D gene: -; J gene: TRBJ2-7; V gene: TRBV6-1; clone size: -; CDR3 protein: CASSEQQGGPYEQYF; CDR3 DNA: TGTGCCAGCAGTGAACAGCAGGGTGGCCCCTACGAGCAGTACTTC
D gene: -; J gene: TRBJ2-7; V gene: TRBV27; clone size: once; CDR3 protein: CASSPSSGQFSYEQYF; CDR3 DNA: TGTGCCAGCAGTCCCTCCAGCGGACAGTTCTCCTACGAGCAGTACTTC
D gene: TRBD1; J gene: TRBJ2-1; V gene: TRBV10-3; clone size: -; CDR3 protein: CAISGGTAYNEQFF; CDR3 DNA: TGTGCCATCAGTGGTGGGACAGCTTACAATGAGCAGTTCTTC
D gene: -; J gene: TRBJ1-5; V gene: TRBV10-3; clone size: -; CDR3 protein: CAISESSRDYNQPQHF; CDR3 DNA: TGTGCCATCAGTGAGTCGTCCCGGGACTACAATCAGCCCCAGCATTTT
D gene: TRBD1; J gene: TRBJ1-2; V gene: TRBV27; clone size: -; CDR3 protein: CASSPDRGHLSYGYTF; CDR3 DNA: TGTGCCAGCAGTCCGGACAGGGGCCACCTAAGCTATGGCTACACCTTC
D gene: -; J gene: TRBJ2-3; V gene: TRBV6-5; clone size: -; CDR3 protein: CASSYSGPPSTDTQYF; CDR3 DNA: TGTGCCAGCAGTTACTCTGGACCTCCTAGCACAGATACGCAGTATTTT
D gene: TRBD1; J gene: TRBJ2-7; V gene: TRBV10-3; clone size: -; CDR3 protein: CAISGGTVRSYEQYF; CDR3 DNA: TGTGCCATCAGTGGGGGGACAGTGAGATCCTACGAGCAGTACTTC
D gene: TRBD2; J gene: TRBJ2-1; V gene: TRBV30; clone size: -; CDR3 protein: CAWSSPGSGRPYNEQFF; CDR3 DNA: TGTGCCTGGAGTTCCCCCGGTAGCGGGAGACCCTACAATGAGCAGTTCTTC
D gene: TRBD1; J gene: TRBJ2-5; V gene: TRBV7-9; clone size: -; CDR3 protein: CASSEPGQSNQETQYF; CDR3 DNA: TGTGCCAGCAGCGAACCGGGACAGAGTAACCAAGAGACCCAGTACTTC
D gene: TRBD2; J gene: TRBJ2-3; V gene: TRBV5-4; clone size: -; CDR3 protein: CASSLQGGITDTQYF; CDR3 DNA: TGTGCCAGCAGCTTGCAGGGAGGGATCACAGATACGCAGTATTTT
D gene: -; J gene: TRBJ1-1; V gene: TRBV7-9; clone size: -; CDR3 protein: CASSLAGTEAFF; CDR3 DNA: TGTGCCAGCAGCTTAGCAGGGACTGAAGCTTTCTTT
D gene: -; J gene: TRBJ2-7; V gene: TRBV4-1; clone size: -; CDR3 protein: CASSQRGTYEQYF; CDR3 DNA: TGCGCCAGCAGCCAACGGGGGACCTACGAGCAGTACTTC
D gene: TRBD1; J gene: TRBJ1-5; V gene: TRBV5-6; clone size: -; CDR3 protein: CASSLLGGGGNQPQHF; CDR3 DNA: TGTGCCAGCAGCTTACTAGGGGGCGGCGGCAATCAGCCCCAGCATTTT
D gene: TRBD2; J gene: TRBJ2-1; V gene: TRBV11-2; clone size: once; CDR3 protein: CASSLVRLAGSYNEQFF; CDR3 DNA: TGTGCCAGCAGCTTAGTACGTCTAGCGGGCTCTTACAATGAGCAGTTCTTC
D gene: TRBD1; J gene: TRBJ1-1; V gene: TRBV5-1; clone size: -; CDR3 protein: CASSLLGGMNTEAFF; CDR3 DNA: TGCGCCAGCAGCTTGTTAGGGGGCATGAACACTGAAGCTTTCTTT
D gene: -; J gene: TRBJ2-1; V gene: TRBV19; clone size: -; CDR3 protein: CASSIRRQLGDEQFF; CDR3 DNA: TGTGCCAGTAGTATTAGAAGGCAATTAGGGGATGAGCAGTTCTTC
D gene: TRBD1; J gene: TRBJ2-1; V gene: TRBV7-6; clone size: -; CDR3 protein: CASRDRSDGEQFF; CDR3 DNA: TGTGCCAGCCGGGACAGGTCGGACGGTGAGCAGTTCTTC
D gene: TRBD2; J gene: TRBJ2-1; V gene: TRBV28; clone size: -; CDR3 protein: CASSLPGLAYNEQFF; CDR3 DNA: TGTGCCAGCAGTCTCCCGGGACTAGCATACAATGAGCAGTTCTTC
D gene: -; J gene: TRBJ1-5; V gene: TRBV25-1; clone size: -; CDR3 protein: CASSGPGNQPQHF; CDR3 DNA: TGTGCCAGCAGTGGCCCTGGCAATCAGCCCCAGCATTTT
D gene: TRBD2; J gene: TRBJ2-3; V gene: TRBV27; clone size: -; CDR3 protein: CASSLGTSGADTQYF; CDR3 DNA: TGTGCCAGCAGTCTAGGGACTAGCGGGGCAGATACGCAGTATTTT
D gene: TRBD2; J gene: TRBJ2-1; V gene: TRBV27; clone size: -; CDR3 protein: CASSSRTSGRAVAGEQFF; CDR3 DNA: TGTGCCAGCAGTTCCCGGACTAGCGGGAGGGCCGTTGCGGGTGAGCAGTTCTTC
D gene: -; J gene: TRBJ1-1; V gene: TRBV6-1; clone size: -; CDR3 protein: CASSETAGTEAFF; CDR3 DNA: TGTGCCAGCAGTGAGACGGCGGGCACTGAAGCTTTCTTT
D gene: -; J gene: TRBJ2-1; V gene: TRBV27; clone size: -; CDR3 protein: CASSTGPTPHEQFF; CDR3 DNA: TGTGCCAGCAGTACCGGTCCGACCCCCCATGAGCAGTTCTTC
D gene: -; J gene: TRBJ2-1; V gene: TRBV7-9; clone size: -; CDR3 protein: CASSLNRGIQYNEQFF; CDR3 DNA: TGTGCCAGCAGCCTAAACCGGGGTATTCAGTACAATGAGCAGTTCTTC
D gene: -; J gene: TRBJ1-2; V gene: TRBV11-2; clone size: -; CDR3 protein: CASSLFPSWSYGYTF; CDR3 DNA: TGTGCCAGCAGCTTATTCCCCTCCTGGTCATATGGCTACACCTTC
D gene: -; J gene: TRBJ2-1; V gene: TRBV7-6; clone size: -; CDR3 protein: CASSSPPSHNEQFF; CDR3 DNA: TGTGCCAGCAGCTCCCCCCCGAGCCACAATGAGCAGTTCTTC
D gene: -; J gene: TRBJ1-2; V gene: TRBV18; clone size: -; CDR3 protein: CASSRQEYYGYTF; CDR3 DNA: TGTGCCAGCTCACGCCAGGAGTACTATGGCTACACCTTC
D gene: -; J gene: TRBJ2-7; V gene: TRBV4-1; clone size: once; CDR3 protein: CASSQVETDSYEQYF; CDR3 DNA: TGCGCCAGCAGCCAAGTGGAGACAGACTCCTACGAGCAGTACTTC
D gene: TRBD2; J gene: TRBJ2-1; V gene: TRBV7-8; clone size: -; CDR3 protein: CASSPREGPRNEQFF; CDR3 DNA: TGTGCCAGCAGCCCGCGGGAGGGCCCGCGCAATGAGCAGTTCTTC
D gene: TRBD1; J gene: TRBJ1-4; V gene: TRBV28; clone size: -; CDR3 protein: CASSLDREGGEKLFF; CDR3 DNA: TGTGCCAGCAGTCTCGACAGGGAAGGAGGTGAAAAACTGTTTTTT